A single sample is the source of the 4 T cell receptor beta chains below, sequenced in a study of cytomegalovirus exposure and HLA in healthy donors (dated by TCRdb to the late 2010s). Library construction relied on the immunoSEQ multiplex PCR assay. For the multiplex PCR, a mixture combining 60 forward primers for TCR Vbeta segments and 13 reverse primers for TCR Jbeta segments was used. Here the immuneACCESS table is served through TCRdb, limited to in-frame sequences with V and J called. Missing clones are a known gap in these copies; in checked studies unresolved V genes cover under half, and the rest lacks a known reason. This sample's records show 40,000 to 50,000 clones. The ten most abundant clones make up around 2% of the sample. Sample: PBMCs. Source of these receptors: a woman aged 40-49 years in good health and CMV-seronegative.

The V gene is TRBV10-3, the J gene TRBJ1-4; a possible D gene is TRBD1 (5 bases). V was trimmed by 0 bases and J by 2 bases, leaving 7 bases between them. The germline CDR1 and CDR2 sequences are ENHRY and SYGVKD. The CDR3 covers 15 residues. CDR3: CAISESRATNEKLFF. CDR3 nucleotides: TGTGCCATCAGTGAGTCCAGGGCCACTAATGAAAAACTGTTTTTT.

The CDR3 loop reads CASSFLGANTEAFF. CDR3 coding DNA: TGTGCCAGCAGCTTCCTGGGGGCGAACACTGAAGCTTTCTTT. This sequence joins TRBV7-6 and TRBJ1-1, with D perhaps matching TRBD1 (6 bases). Between the trimmed V and J ends, which lost 3 bases and 1 base, there was a span of 9 bases. The CDR3 sequence is 14 residues long. CDR1 SGHVS and CDR2 FNYEAQ come from the germline V gene.

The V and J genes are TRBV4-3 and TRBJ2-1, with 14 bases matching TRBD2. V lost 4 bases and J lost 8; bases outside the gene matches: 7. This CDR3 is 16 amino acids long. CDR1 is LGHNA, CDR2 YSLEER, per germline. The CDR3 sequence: CASSPRGLAGEDEQFF. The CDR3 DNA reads TGCGCCAGCAGCCCGAGGGGACTAGCGGGGGAGGATGAGCAGTTCTTC.

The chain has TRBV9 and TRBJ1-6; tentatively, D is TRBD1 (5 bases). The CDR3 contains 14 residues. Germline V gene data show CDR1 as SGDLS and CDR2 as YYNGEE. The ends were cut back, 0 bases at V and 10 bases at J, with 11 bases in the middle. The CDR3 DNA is TGTGCCAGCAGCGTAGGCCAGGGCGACTCACCCCTCCACTTT. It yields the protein CASSVGQGDSPLHF.